Below are 15 T cell receptor beta chains sequenced from a single sample in a study of T-cell memory formation after mild COVID-19. TCRdb ran MiXCR on the 5' RACE reads and lists one entry per CDR3 protein. The table records about 180,000 distinct CDR3 sequences, less than 20% of them present only once. The sample comprised PBMCs or a T cell subset sorted from them (not recorded which). The receptors were sampled from a man aged 18 to 29 who had mild COVID-19 (a few samples of this study predate the infection). Cell type and time point are not known.

V usage is TRBV28 and J usage is TRBJ1-2, with a tentative D call TRBD1 (6 bases). V shed 5 bases and J shed 4 bases, with 8 bases lying between them. This CDR3 has 12 residues. The germline gives CDR1 MDHEN, CDR2 SYDVKM. Here the CDR3 reads CASSKTGYGYTF. The DNA for the CDR3 is TGTGCCAGCAGTAAGACAGGCTATGGCTACACCTTC.

V and J are TRBV9 and TRBJ1-2; D not certain. Germline CDR1 and CDR2: SGDLS and YYNGEE. This CDR3 is 12 amino acids long. The V gene lost 0 bases and the J gene lost 3 bases, with 3 bases spanning the gap. The CDR3 DNA sequence: TGTGCCAGCAGCGTAGCAGACTATGGCTACACCTTC. Its protein is CASSVADYGYTF.

This clonotype was seen only a few times. This chain connects TRBV6-5 to TRBJ1-6; the match to TRBD1 covers 8 bases. The CDR3 runs 15 residues. CDR1 and CDR2 (germline): MNHEY, SVGAGI. V trimming: 7 bases; J trimming: 8 bases; junction bases outside the gene matches: 10. CDR3: CASTLTGAGDSPLHF. The CDR3, as DNA: TGTGCCAGCACCCTGACAGGGGCAGGGGATTCACCCCTCCACTTT.

This clonotype appeared a few times. This sequence joins TRBV15 and TRBJ2-7; D gene ambiguous. Germline CDR1 and CDR2: LNHNV and YYDKDF (reference sequence). V was trimmed by 3 bases and J by 0 bases, leaving 3 bases between them. This CDR3 has 12 residues. CDR3 in amino acids: CATSSGSYEQYV. The CDR3, as DNA: TGTGCCACCAGCAGCGGCTCCTACGAGCAGTACGTC.

This clonotype was found many times. This chain connects TRBV5-1 to TRBJ2-5, with 9 bases that match TRBD1. CDR1 and CDR2 (germline): SGHRS, YFSETQ. The CDR3 extends over 14 amino acids. V was pared by 4 bases and J by 2 bases, with 3 bases of the junction left unmatched. CDR3 in amino acids: CASSPGTGQETQYF. CDR3 sequence (DNA): TGCGCCAGCAGCCCGGGGACAGGGCAAGAGACCCAGTACTTC.

The genes are TRBV20-1 and TRBJ2-1; 11 positions match TRBD2. J was trimmed by 6 bases and V by 5 bases; bases with no gene match: 12. Germline CDR1 and CDR2: DFQATT and SNEGSKA (reference sequence). The CDR3 contains 16 residues. CDR3 in amino acids: CSALKAPGLAANEQFF. The CDR3 DNA sequence: TGCAGTGCTCTGAAGGCCCCGGGACTAGCGGCCAATGAGCAGTTCTTC.

This clonotype was observed at least ten times. The chain has TRBV5-1 and TRBJ2-3; 9 positions agree with TRBD2. The trim removed 1 base at V and 0 bases at J, leaving 3 bases unmatched. The CDR3 is 16 amino acids. Germline CDR1 reads SGHRS; CDR2 reads YFSETQ. CDR3 amino acids: CASSLRSGGSTDTQYF. In DNA form, the CDR3 reads TGCGCCAGCAGCTTGAGGAGCGGGGGGAGCACAGATACGCAGTATTTT.

This clonotype occurred a few times. The chain joins TRBV2 to TRBJ1-2; D uncertain. This CDR3 spans 13 amino acids. Germline V gene data show CDR1 as SNHLY and CDR2 as FYNNEI. Trimming left V 6 bases short and J 7 bases short, with 15 bases between. The CDR3 DNA sequence: TGTGCCAGCAGGGCGGGCGGCTCTATTGGCTACACCTTC. Protein product: CASRAGGSIGYTF. The variable domain in full, completed from reference TRBV2 and TRBJ1-2, reads EPEVTQTPSHQVTQMGQEVILRCVPISNHLYFYWYRQILGQKVEFLVSFYNNEISEKSEIFDDQFSVERPDGSNFTLKIRSTKLEDSAMYFCASRAGGSIGYTFGSGTRLTVV.

J is TRBJ1-5 and V is TRBV6-5; the D is unclear. The V gene's germline CDR1 is MNHEY and CDR2 SVGAGI. There are 15 residues in the CDR3. Trimming took off 0 bases at V and 5 bases at J, with 11 bases between the two ends. The CDR3 DNA reads TGTGCCAGCAGTTACTCTCGGCCAGCCGATCAGCCCCAGCATTTT. The encoded protein is CASSYSRPADQPQHF.

This clonotype was found a few times. The chain is built from TRBV28 and TRBJ2-7; TRBD1 is a possible D gene (5 bases). The CDR3 has 12 amino acids. V was trimmed by 4 bases and J by 5 bases, leaving 9 bases between them. Germline V CDR1 and CDR2: MDHEN, SYDVKM. CDR3 nucleotide sequence: TGTGCCAGCAGTTCTCCAGGGCACGAGCAGTACGTC. Residues: CASSSPGHEQYV.

The V and J genes are TRBV3-1 and TRBJ1-1; 7 nucleotides agree with TRBD1. The CDR3 consists of 14 residues. CDR1 is LGHDT, CDR2 YNNKEL, per germline (reference sequence). V trimming: 5 bases; J trimming: 7 bases; junction bases outside the gene matches: 10. CDR3 protein: CASSSLQGEGEAFF. The CDR3 bases are TGTGCCAGCAGCTCTCTCCAGGGGGAAGGTGAAGCTTTCTTT.

With respect to this clonotype: An end of the junction does not agree with germline; a read error may underlie this. V gene TRBV7-3 combines with J gene TRBJ2-1, with a weak D call TRBD1 (5 bases). The CDR3 is 15 residues long. In germline, CDR1 is SGHTA, CDR2 FQGTGA. The CDR3 DNA follows: TGTGCCAGCAGCTTACGCAGGGCCCCCTACAATGGGCAGTTCTTC. Its protein product is CASSLRRAPYNGQFF.

The chain recombines TRBV5-1 with TRBJ2-2; D unclear. Trimming removed 0 bases from V and 2 bases from J, with 5 bases in between. Per germline, CDR1 SGHRS and CDR2 YFSETQ. This CDR3 contains 14 residues. The CDR3 sequence: CASSLAHNTGELFF. CDR3 DNA sequence: TGCGCCAGCAGCTTGGCCCATAACACCGGGGAGCTGTTTTTT. The full variable domain, completed using reference TRBV5-1 and TRBJ2-2, is KAGVTQTPRYLIKTRGQQVTLSCSPISGHRSVSWYQQTPGQGLQFLFEYFSETQRNKGNFPGRFSGRQFSNSRSEMNVSTLELGDSALYLCASSLAHNTGELFFGEGSRLTVL.

Remarks on this clonotype: Mismatch with germline at one junction end may stem from a read error. The V call is TRBV3-1, the J call TRBJ2-3; tentatively, D is TRBD1 (5 bases). CDR3 length equals 15 residues. Germline assignment: CDR1 LGHDT and CDR2 YNNKEL (reference sequence). The CDR3 sequence is CASSPRVAGNDKQYF. CDR3 DNA: TGTGCCAGCAGCCCGAGAGTTGCAGGGAATGATAAGCAGTATTTT.

This rearrangement joins TRBV5-8 to TRBJ1-5, with TRBD1 matching 11 bases. Germline CDR1 SGHTS, CDR2 YDEGEE. CDR3 length: 17 residues. The V segment lost 3 bases and the J segment 2 bases; nucleotides outside the gene matches: 7. CDR3 region: CASSSGQGDYGNQPQHF. CDR3 DNA: TGTGCCAGCAGCTCGGGACAGGGGGATTACGGCAATCAGCCCCAGCATTTT.